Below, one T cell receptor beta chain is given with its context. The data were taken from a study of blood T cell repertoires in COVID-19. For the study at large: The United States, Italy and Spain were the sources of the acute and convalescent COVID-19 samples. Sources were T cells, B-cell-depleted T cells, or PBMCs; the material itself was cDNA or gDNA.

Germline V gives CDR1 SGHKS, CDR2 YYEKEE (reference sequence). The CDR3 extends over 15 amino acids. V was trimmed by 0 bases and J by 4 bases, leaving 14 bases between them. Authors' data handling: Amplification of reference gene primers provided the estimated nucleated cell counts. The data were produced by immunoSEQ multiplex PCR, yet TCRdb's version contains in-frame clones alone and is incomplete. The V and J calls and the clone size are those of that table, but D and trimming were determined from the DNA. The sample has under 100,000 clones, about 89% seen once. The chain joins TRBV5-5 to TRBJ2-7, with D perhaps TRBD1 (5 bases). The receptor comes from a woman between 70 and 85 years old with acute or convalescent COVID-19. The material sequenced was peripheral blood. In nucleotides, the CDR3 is TGTGCCAGCAGCTTGGGGGGCCAGGGAATATACGAGCAGTACTTC. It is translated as CASSLGGQGIYEQYF.